Listed below are T cell receptor beta chains from one sample, sequenced in a study of T-cell reconstitution after alpha-beta-depleted transplantation in children. TCRdb independently ran MiXCR on the PCR reads; one entry per CDR3 protein. Among approximately 230,000 distinct CDR3 sequences listed, around 25% were seen once. The sample here was PBMCs, taken before TCRalphabeta/CD19-depleted stem cell transplant. These receptors all come from a girl aged 2 to 9 with Fanconi anemia, due to receive a stem cell transplant. The CDR3 runs from the conserved cysteine through the conserved F or W.

J gene: TRBJ1-6
V gene: TRBV25-1
CDR3 protein: CASSDVGASPLHF

J gene: TRBJ2-4
V gene: TRBV20-1
CDR3 protein: CSAEIAKNIQYF

J gene: TRBJ2-7
V gene: TRBV29-1
CDR3 protein: CSGGTRSYEQYF

J gene: TRBJ1-5
V gene: TRBV20-1
CDR3 protein: CSARDERWQGPYSNQPQHF

J gene: TRBJ1-2
V gene: TRBV5-1
CDR3 protein: CASSLEGTRSVLIYGYTF

J gene: TRBJ2-7
V gene: TRBV21-1
CDR3 protein: CASTIRPKPYEQYF

J gene: TRBJ2-7
V gene: TRBV20-1
CDR3 protein: CSAKRGDRIYEQYF

J gene: TRBJ2-1
V gene: TRBV12-3/TRBV12-4
CDR3 protein: CASRTDRGTFNEQFF

J gene: TRBJ2-5
V gene: TRBV29-1
CDR3 protein: CSVEANNQETQYF

J gene: TRBJ2-1
V gene: TRBV5-1
CDR3 protein: CASSLHQRELLVDEQFF

J gene: TRBJ2-1
V gene: TRBV29-1
CDR3 protein: CSVVTGKPSYNEQFF

J gene: TRBJ2-3
V gene: TRBV6-5
CDR3 protein: CASRYLAGMTDTQYF

J gene: TRBJ2-7
V gene: TRBV29-1
CDR3 protein: CSVVRQARYEQYF

J gene: TRBJ2-1
V gene: TRBV6-4
CDR3 protein: CASSDSAGGANEQFF

J gene: TRBJ2-5
V gene: TRBV20-1
CDR3 protein: CSARDRQGVGETQYF

J gene: TRBJ2-5
V gene: TRBV29-1
CDR3 protein: CSVVPISGLTIETQYF

J gene: TRBJ2-7
V gene: TRBV5-1
CDR3 protein: CASSLVQGAYEQYF

J gene: TRBJ2-3
V gene: TRBV5-5
CDR3 protein: CASSPRGKGADTQYF

J gene: TRBJ2-3
V gene: TRBV27
CDR3 protein: CASSSPGADTQYF

J gene: TRBJ2-7
V gene: TRBV7-6
CDR3 protein: CASSLGAQAPSEQYF

J gene: TRBJ1-2
V gene: TRBV12-5
CDR3 protein: CASGLSPGHGYTF

J gene: TRBJ2-1
V gene: TRBV30
CDR3 protein: CAWRRWATYNEQFF

J gene: TRBJ2-3
V gene: TRBV11-2
CDR3 protein: CASSHLAGGRMTDTQYF

J gene: TRBJ2-7
V gene: TRBV20-1
CDR3 protein: CSAAPGLAGLEQYF

J gene: TRBJ2-7
V gene: TRBV12-3/TRBV12-4
CDR3 protein: CASRGTGAVYEQYF

J gene: TRBJ2-1
V gene: TRBV20-1
CDR3 protein: CSARRGLGDNEQFF

J gene: TRBJ2-5
V gene: TRBV12-3/TRBV12-4
CDR3 protein: CASSFGSGGVQETQYF

J gene: TRBJ2-7
V gene: TRBV20-1
CDR3 protein: CSARDLRQPYEQYF

J gene: TRBJ2-7
V gene: TRBV30
CDR3 protein: CAWSTEVSYEQYF

J gene: TRBJ2-5
V gene: TRBV20-1
CDR3 protein: CSASLAGAETQYF

J gene: TRBJ1-2
V gene: TRBV4-2
CDR3 protein: CASSPTIGDRSYGYTF

J gene: TRBJ2-7
V gene: TRBV29-1
CDR3 protein: CSVEWGTSYEQYF

J gene: TRBJ2-7
V gene: TRBV29-1
CDR3 protein: CSVEEACEQYF

J gene: TRBJ2-1
V gene: TRBV11-2
CDR3 protein: CASSHGTVQEQFF

J gene: TRBJ2-1
V gene: TRBV12-3/TRBV12-4
CDR3 protein: CASRLAGGPIEQFF

J gene: TRBJ2-1
V gene: TRBV9
CDR3 protein: CASSGLAGADEQFF

J gene: TRBJ2-2
V gene: TRBV24-1
CDR3 protein: CATSTYRDLSYPNTGELFF

J gene: TRBJ1-3
V gene: TRBV29-1
CDR3 protein: CSVEDQSFSGNTIYF

J gene: TRBJ2-5
V gene: TRBV5-1
CDR3 protein: CASSLVKGFQETQYF

J gene: TRBJ2-7
V gene: TRBV6-1
CDR3 protein: CASSLREFGYEQYF

J gene: TRBJ1-5
V gene: TRBV6-5
CDR3 protein: CASSSRQGNQPQHF

J gene: TRBJ2-2
V gene: TRBV10-3
CDR3 protein: CAIRDRVKNTGELFF

J gene: TRBJ2-7
V gene: TRBV18
CDR3 protein: CASSQSGSTYEQYF

J gene: TRBJ2-1
V gene: TRBV4-2
CDR3 protein: CASSQDPATGTLGHNEQFF

J gene: TRBJ1-3
V gene: TRBV29-1
CDR3 protein: CSAAQGNTIYF

J gene: TRBJ1-2
V gene: TRBV5-1
CDR3 protein: CASSLRTPSDYGYTF